This T cell receptor beta chain was obtained from a study of blood T cell repertoires in COVID-19. Overall study: Material from acute and convalescent COVID-19 was sourced from the United States, Italy and Spain. T cells, B-cell-depleted T cells, or PBMCs supplied cDNA or gDNA.

V lost 10 bases and J lost 0, with 22 bases in between. CDR3 length equals 17 residues. Germline values: CDR1 WSHSY, CDR2 SAAADI. Data came from immunoSEQ multiplex PCR; TCRdb stores just in-frame clones and leaves some out. The sample has about 290,000 clones; around 92% are singletons. The Seattle patients joined while their infection was active and were tracked longitudinally afterward. The J gene is TRBJ1-3, the V gene TRBV10-2, with D possibly being TRBD1 (6 bases). Sequencing used peripheral blood. The receptor was derived from a woman in her twenties or thirties with COVID-19, enrolled during active disease. The CDR3: CATSTGDFPLSGNTIYF. In DNA, the CDR3 is TGCGCCACTTCGACAGGCGACTTCCCCCTCTCTGGAAACACCATATATTTT.